This T cell receptor (beta chain) was obtained from a study of blood T cell repertoires in COVID-19. Study in general: Samples came from the United States, Italy and Spain, spanning acute and convalescent COVID-19. PBMCs, B-cell-depleted T cells, or T cells provided the cDNA or gDNA that made up the material.

Original processing notes: Amplified reference gene primers provided the basis for estimating nucleated cell counts. TCRdb's table, derived via immunoSEQ multiplex PCR, lists solely in-frame clones and lacks some. That table supplies the V and J calls and clone size; D and trimming were determined from the DNA. The table shows fewer than 300,000 clones, with 80% to 95% occurring only once. Seattle patients were enrolled during active infection and followed longitudinally. Trimming cost V 0 bases and J 3 bases, with 16 bases left between them. CDR1 is SGHDT, CDR2 YYEEEE, per germline. The CDR3 length is 16 residues.

The sample consisted of peripheral blood. The chain is built from TRBV5-6 and TRBJ2-7; maybe TRBD2 (5 bases). The sequence came from a woman aged 30 to 39 with COVID-19, enrolled during active disease. The CDR3 here is CASSLEGARAVYEQYF. The CDR3 DNA reads TGTGCCAGCAGCTTGGAGGGAGCACGGGCGGTCTACGAGCAGTACTTC.